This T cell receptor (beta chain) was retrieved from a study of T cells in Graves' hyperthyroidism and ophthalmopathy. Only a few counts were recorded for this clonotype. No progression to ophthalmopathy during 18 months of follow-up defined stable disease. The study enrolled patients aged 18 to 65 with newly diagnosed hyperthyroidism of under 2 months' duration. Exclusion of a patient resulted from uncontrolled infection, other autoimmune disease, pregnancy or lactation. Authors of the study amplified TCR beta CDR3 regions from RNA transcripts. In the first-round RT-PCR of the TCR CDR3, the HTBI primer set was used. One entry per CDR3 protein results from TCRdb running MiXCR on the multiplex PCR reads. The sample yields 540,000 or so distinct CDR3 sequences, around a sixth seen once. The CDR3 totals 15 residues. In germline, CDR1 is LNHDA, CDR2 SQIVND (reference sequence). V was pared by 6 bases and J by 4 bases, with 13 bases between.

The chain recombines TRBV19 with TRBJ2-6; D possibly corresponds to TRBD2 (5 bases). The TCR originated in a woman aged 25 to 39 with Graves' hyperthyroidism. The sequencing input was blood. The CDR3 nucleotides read TGTGCCAGTAGAGAGGGTGGGTTAGGGGCCAACGTCCTGACTTTC. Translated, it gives CASREGGLGANVLTF.